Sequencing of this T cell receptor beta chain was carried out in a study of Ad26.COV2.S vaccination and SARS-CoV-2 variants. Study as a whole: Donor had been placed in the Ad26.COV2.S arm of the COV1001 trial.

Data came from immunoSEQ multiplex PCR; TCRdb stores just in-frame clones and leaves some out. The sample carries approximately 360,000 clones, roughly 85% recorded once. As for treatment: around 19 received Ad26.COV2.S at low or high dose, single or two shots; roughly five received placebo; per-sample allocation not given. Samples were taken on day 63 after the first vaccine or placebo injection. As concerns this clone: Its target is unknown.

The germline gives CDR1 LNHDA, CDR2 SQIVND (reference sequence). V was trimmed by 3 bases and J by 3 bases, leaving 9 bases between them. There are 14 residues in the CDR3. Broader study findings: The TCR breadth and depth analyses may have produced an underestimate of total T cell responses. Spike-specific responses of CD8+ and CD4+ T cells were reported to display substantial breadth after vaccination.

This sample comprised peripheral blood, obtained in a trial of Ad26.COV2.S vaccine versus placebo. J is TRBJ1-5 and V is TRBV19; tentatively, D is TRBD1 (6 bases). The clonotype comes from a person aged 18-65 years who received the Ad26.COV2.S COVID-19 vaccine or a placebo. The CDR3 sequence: CASSIAGVNQPQHF. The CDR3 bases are TGTGCCAGTAGTATTGCAGGGGTCAATCAGCCCCAGCATTTT.